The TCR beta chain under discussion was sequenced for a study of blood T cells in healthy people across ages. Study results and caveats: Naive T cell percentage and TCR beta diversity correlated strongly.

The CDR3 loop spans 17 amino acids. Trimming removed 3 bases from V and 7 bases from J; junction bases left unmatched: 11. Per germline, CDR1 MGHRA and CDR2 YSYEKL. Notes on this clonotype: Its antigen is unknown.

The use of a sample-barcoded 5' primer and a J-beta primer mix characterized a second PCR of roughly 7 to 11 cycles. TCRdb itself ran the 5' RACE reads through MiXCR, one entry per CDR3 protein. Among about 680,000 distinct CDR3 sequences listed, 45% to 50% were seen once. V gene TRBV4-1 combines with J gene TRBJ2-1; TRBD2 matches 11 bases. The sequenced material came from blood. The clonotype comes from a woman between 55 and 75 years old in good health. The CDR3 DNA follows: TGCGCCAGCAGCCAGGACCTCGCTAGCGGGAGGACTAATGAGCAGTTCTTC. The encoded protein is CASSQDLASGRTNEQFF.